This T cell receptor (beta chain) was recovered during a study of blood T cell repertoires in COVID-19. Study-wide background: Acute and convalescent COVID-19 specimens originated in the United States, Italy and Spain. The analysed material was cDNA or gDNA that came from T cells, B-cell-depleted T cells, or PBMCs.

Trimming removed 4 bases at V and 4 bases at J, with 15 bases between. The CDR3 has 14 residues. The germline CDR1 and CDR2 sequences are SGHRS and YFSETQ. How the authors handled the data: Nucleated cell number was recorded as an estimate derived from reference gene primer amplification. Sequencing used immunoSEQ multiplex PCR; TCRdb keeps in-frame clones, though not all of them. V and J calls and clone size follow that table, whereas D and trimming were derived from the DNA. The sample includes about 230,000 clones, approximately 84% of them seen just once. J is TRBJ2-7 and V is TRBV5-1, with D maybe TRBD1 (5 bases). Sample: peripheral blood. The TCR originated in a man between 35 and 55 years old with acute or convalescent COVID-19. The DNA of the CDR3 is TGCGCCAGCAGCCCCGGACAAGCCAGTTACGAGCAGTACTTC. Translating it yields CASSPGQASYEQYF.